The rows below give T cell receptor beta chains drawn from one sample of a study of T cells in Graves' hyperthyroidism and ophthalmopathy. TCRdb itself ran the multiplex PCR reads through MiXCR, one entry per CDR3 protein. The sample records more than 150,000 distinct CDR3 sequences, about 18% being singletons. Sequenced input: blood. The source is a woman in her forties or fifties with Graves' hyperthyroidism. Each CDR3 is given with its conserved first and last residue. D genes are given only for firm matches. Size is omitted from some rows. Given values are once, few, many or a class for expanded clones.

clone size,V gene,J gene,D gene,CDR3 DNA,CDR3 protein
few,TRBV7-9,TRBJ1-5,-,TGTGCCAGCAGCTTAGCAGGGCAGGTGGTTCAGCCCCAGCATTTT,CASSLAGQVVQPQHF
many,TRBV29-1,TRBJ2-7,TRBD1,TGCAGCGCCGACAGGGGGCTGGGGGAGCAGTACTTC,CSADRGLGEQYF
many,TRBV28,TRBJ2-5,-,TGTGCCAGCAGTTTTACAGGTCGAGAGACCCAGTACTTC,CASSFTGRETQYF
many,TRBV28,TRBJ2-1,-,TGTGCCAGTTGGGGTAATGAGCAGTTCTTC,CASWGNEQFF
many,TRBV12-3/TRBV12-4,TRBJ2-3,TRBD2,TGTGCCAGCAGGCGGGGACTAGCCGGGACAGATACGCAGTATTTT,CASRRGLAGTDTQYF
-,TRBV27,TRBJ1-2,-,TGTGTCAGCAGTTCGGGGGGGAACTATGGCTACACCTTC,CVSSSGGNYGYTF
many,TRBV19,TRBJ1-1,-,TGTGCCAGTAGTCCCACTATTGCAGCGAACACTGAAGCTTTCTTT,CASSPTIAANTEAFF
many,TRBV13,TRBJ2-3,-,TGTGCCAGCAGCTTAGTCGCCCCCGCTAGCACAGATACGCAGTATTTT,CASSLVAPASTDTQYF
many,TRBV6-2/TRBV6-3,TRBJ1-1,-,TGTGCCAGCAGTTACGGCCAGGGAGGAGGGACTGAAGCTTTCTTT,CASSYGQGGGTEAFF
many,TRBV28,TRBJ1-4,-,TGTGCCAGCAGGGGGTACAGGGAGCGGGCTAATGAAAAACTGTTTTTT,CASRGYRERANEKLFF
once,TRBV4-2,TRBJ1-1,-,TGTGCCAGCAGCCGAGACGTCAAGATGAACACTGAAGCTTTCTTT,CASSRDVKMNTEAFF
many,TRBV3-1,TRBJ1-1,-,TGTGCCAGCAGCCAGATGAGAGACACTGAAGCTTTCTTT,CASSQMRDTEAFF
many,TRBV12-3/TRBV12-4,TRBJ1-4,-,TGTGCCAGCAGCCCGACAGATTTCAATGAAAAACTGTTTTTT,CASSPTDFNEKLFF
many,TRBV20-1,TRBJ1-5,-,TGCAGTGCTAGAGATCAGGCACGCAATCAGCCCCAGCATTTT,CSARDQARNQPQHF
many,TRBV7-2,TRBJ1-2,-,TGTGCCAGCAGCTCCGGTCCTAAACTAACAATGACGGCTACTAACTATGGCTACACCTTC,CASSSGPKLTMTATNYGYTF
many,TRBV11-2,TRBJ2-1,TRBD1,TGTGCCAGCAGCTTGACAGGGCGTGAGCAGTTCTTC,CASSLTGREQFF
-,TRBV4-3,TRBJ2-1,-,TGCGCCAGCAGCCAGAGAGTTCGGGGGGCCAATGAGCAGTTCTTC,CASSQRVRGANEQFF
-,TRBV20-1,TRBJ1-3,-,TGCAGTGCTAGAGAGTTCGATTTACCCGGAAACACCATATATTTT,CSAREFDLPGNTIYF
-,TRBV11-1,TRBJ2-1,-,TGTGCCAGCAGCTCGACAGTGACCTACAATGAGCAGTTCTTC,CASSSTVTYNEQFF
-,TRBV24-1,TRBJ2-3,TRBD1,TGTGCCACCAGTGACACCGGACAGGGAAATTTTGCAGATACGCAGTATTTT,CATSDTGQGNFADTQYF
many,TRBV19,TRBJ1-1,-,TGTGCCAGTAGTTCGAGGGCCAGCATGAACACTGAAGCTTTCTTT,CASSSRASMNTEAFF
-,TRBV9,TRBJ2-5,TRBD2,TGTGCCAGCAGCGTAATAGCGGGGGAGACCCAGTACTTC,CASSVIAGETQYF
many,TRBV5-8,TRBJ1-1,TRBD1,TGTGCTTGGACAGGGCGGGCCACTGAAGCTTTCTTT,CAWTGRATEAFF
few,TRBV4-1,TRBJ1-5,TRBD1,TGCGCCAGCAGCCAAAGGGCCATGGGACAGGGGGATCAGCCCCAGCATTTT,CASSQRAMGQGDQPQHF
-,TRBV18,TRBJ1-6,-,TGTGCCAGCTCACCCACCCTAACACGGAATTCACCCCTCCACTTT,CASSPTLTRNSPLHF
many,TRBV5-1,TRBJ1-6,TRBD1,TGCGCCAGCAGCTCGTCGACAGGGAATCGAAATTCACCCCTCCACTTT,CASSSSTGNRNSPLHF
many,TRBV24-1,TRBJ1-2,-,TGTGCCACCAGTGAAAGTGCGGATCGCTACACCTTC,CATSESADRYTF
many,TRBV19,TRBJ2-3,-,TGTGCCAGTAGTTCGGGACATCGCTCAGTCGCAGATACGCAGTATTTT,CASSSGHRSVADTQYF
many,TRBV15,TRBJ1-3,-,TGTGCCACCAGCAGAAGGACAGCCTTCTCTGGAAACACCATATATTTT,CATSRRTAFSGNTIYF
many,TRBV7-3,TRBJ2-1,TRBD1,TGTGCCAGCAGCTTAAACAGGGGGACCCTCCATGAGCAGTTCTTC,CASSLNRGTLHEQFF
-,TRBV4-1,TRBJ1-5,-,TGCGCCAGCAGCCAAGGGTCAGGGAGGAATCAGCCCCAGCATTTT,CASSQGSGRNQPQHF
many,TRBV11-2,TRBJ2-5,TRBD1,TGTGCCAGCAGCCCCCCAGGGGGCCACGGGGGGACCCAGTACTTC,CASSPPGGHGGTQYF
-,TRBV19,TRBJ2-7,TRBD2,TGTGCCAGTAGTATAGGCCTAGCGGGAGTGGACGAGCAGTACTTC,CASSIGLAGVDEQYF